This T cell receptor (beta chain) appears in the sequencing data of a study of T cells in Graves' hyperthyroidism and ophthalmopathy. On the study more broadly: Before any treatment, at initial diagnosis, peripheral blood was collected. Overall study results and limits: Most expanded thyroid clonotypes above 0.001 recurred in blood.

The ends were cut back, 6 bases at V and 5 bases at J, with 14 bases in the middle. The CDR3 totals 13 residues. Germline CDR1 reads SGHVS; CDR2 reads FNYEAQ. To note about this clonotype: Its antigen is unknown.

From RNA transcripts, TCR beta CDR3 regions were amplified. First-round RT-PCR targeting the TCR CDR3 was performed with the HTBI primer set. TCRdb re-called the multiplex PCR reads through MiXCR, storing one row per CDR3 protein. The sample holds more than 500,000 distinct CDR3 sequences, 15% to 20% seen once. This TCR came from a woman between 25 and 40 years old with Graves' ophthalmopathy. The sequencing input was blood. The rearrangement uses TRBV7-6 and TRBJ2-7, with D hard to call. The CDR3 nucleotides read TGTGCCAGCAGTCCCATTTCCCAGGACGAGCAGTACTTC. Translated: CASSPISQDEQYF.